One and the same sample provided the 10 T cell receptor beta chains below, sequenced in a study of blood T cell repertoires in COVID-19. The protocol was immunoSEQ multiplex PCR, while the TCRdb copy is restricted to in-frame clones and leaves out a portion. The profile shows about 180,000 clones, approximately 84% of them singletons. Sequenced input: PBMCs or T cells enriched from blood (not recorded which). Receptor source: a middle-aged woman with acute COVID-19.

The rearrangement uses TRBV18 and TRBJ2-7; TRBD2 matches at 7 bases. The trim removed 4 bases at V and 5 bases at J, leaving 8 bases unmatched. Germline CDR1 KGHSH, CDR2 LQKENI. CDR3 length: 14 residues. CDR3 coding DNA: TGTGCCAGCTCACGCGGGGGAGGGCCCGACGAGCAGTACTTC. As protein: CASSRGGGPDEQYF.

V usage is TRBV7-9 and J usage is TRBJ2-2; 11 bases align to TRBD2. Germline V gene sequence: CDR1 SEHNR, CDR2 FQNEAQ (reference sequence). CDR3 length: 16 amino acids. J lost 1 base, V lost 3 bases, and 1 base had no gene match. CDR3 DNA sequence: TGTGCCAGCAGCTTGGGACTAGCGGAGAACACCGGGGAGCTGTTTTTT. Translated: CASSLGLAENTGELFF.

The rearrangement joins TRBV7-3 to TRBJ2-1; 9 bases fit TRBD1. This CDR3 is built from 18 residues. Losses at the gene ends were 3 bases for V and 0 bases for J; bases not matched to a gene: 9. CDR1 is SGHTA, CDR2 FQGTGA, per germline. In DNA, the CDR3 is TGTGCCAGCAGCTTGGGGACAGGGTCCGTTCCCTCCTACAATGAGCAGTTCTTC. Translation gives CASSLGTGSVPSYNEQFF.

This clone was picked up a small number of times. The chain is built from TRBV5-1 and TRBJ1-1; D may be TRBD1 (5 bases). V was trimmed by 4 bases and J by 3 bases, leaving 13 bases between them. Germline lookup yields CDR1 SGHRS and CDR2 YFSETQ. The CDR3 extends over 14 amino acids. The CDR3 protein is CASSPGGTYTEAFF. The DNA of the CDR3 is TGCGCCAGCAGCCCCGGCGGGACCTACACTGAAGCTTTCTTT.

This rearrangement joins TRBV5-1 to TRBJ2-1; TRBD1 is a possible D gene (7 bases). V shed 0 bases and J shed 7 bases, with 14 bases lying between them. Germline V gene sequence: CDR1 SGHRS, CDR2 YFSETQ. The CDR3 runs to 15 residues. The CDR3 coding sequence is TGCGCCAGCAGCTTGGGACAGGGACGGGGGAATGAGCAGTTCTTC. As protein: CASSLGQGRGNEQFF. The whole variable domain, filled in from reference TRBV5-1 and TRBJ2-1, reads KAGVTQTPRYLIKTRGQQVTLSCSPISGHRSVSWYQQTPGQGLQFLFEYFSETQRNKGNFPGRFSGRQFSNSRSEMNVSTLELGDSALYLCASSLGQGRGNEQFFGPGTRLTVL.

The chain carries TRBV19 and TRBJ1-1; TRBD1 aligns across 7 bases. V shed 9 bases, J shed 4 bases, and the junction held 8 bases outside the gene matches. Germline loops: CDR1 LNHDA, CDR2 SQIVND (reference sequence). This CDR3 comprises 13 residues. The CDR3 nucleotides read TGTGCCAGCAAGTCAGAGGGGGCCACTGAAGCTTTCTTT. Protein: CASKSEGATEAFF. Together with reference TRBV19 and TRBJ1-1, the CDR3 gives the full variable domain: DGGITQSPKYLFRKEGQNVTLSCEQNLNHDAMYWYRQDPGQGLRLIYYSQIVNDFQKGDIAEGYSVSREKKESFPLTVTSAQKNPTAFYLCASKSEGATEAFFGQGTRLTVV.

The genes are TRBV30 and TRBJ1-1; TRBD1 matches 8 bases. With V trimmed by 7 bases and J by 8 bases, 6 bases remained unmatched. This CDR3 is built from 11 residues. Germline values: CDR1 GTSNPN, CDR2 SVGIG (reference sequence). The CDR3 protein is CASAGGLEAFF. CDR3 coding DNA: TGTGCCTCAGCAGGGGGCTTAGAAGCTTTCTTT.

This chain's CDR3 is CAWRQAADSPLHF. CDR3 DNA sequence: TGTGCCTGGAGACAGGCGGCGGATTCACCCCTCCACTTT. The gene calls are TRBV30 and TRBJ1-6; D is possibly TRBD1 (5 bases). The V end lost 3 bases, the J end lost 8 bases, and 11 bases lay between the germline ends. Germline CDR1 and CDR2: GTSNPN and SVGIG (reference sequence). This CDR3 has 13 residues. The entire variable domain, with the rest obtained from reference TRBV30 and TRBJ1-6, is as follows: SQTIHQWPATLVQPVGSPLSLECTVEGTSNPNLYWYRQAAGRGLQLLFYSVGIGQISSEVPQNLSASRPQDRQFILSSKKLLLSDSGFYLCAWRQAADSPLHFGNGTRLTVT.

This chain links TRBV6-1 with TRBJ1-6; D unresolved. The length of the CDR3 is 16 residues. CDR1 and CDR2 from the germline V gene are MNHNS and SASEGT. Between the trimmed V and J ends, which lost 2 bases and 7 bases, there was a span of 15 bases. This chain's CDR3 is CASSELSGYRNSPLHF. CDR3 DNA sequence: TGTGCCAGCAGTGAACTCTCAGGTTATCGGAATTCACCCCTCCACTTT.

A word on this clone: Other DNA sequences of this sample code for an identical CDR3. The chain carries TRBV30 and TRBJ1-2; no definite D call. The CDR3 has 12 amino acids. In germline, CDR1 is GTSNPN, CDR2 SVGIG (reference sequence). The V and J ends lost 1 base and 2 bases respectively, with 5 bases between them. CDR3 amino acids: CAWSGGNYGYTF. CDR3 coding DNA: TGTGCCTGGAGTGGAGGGAACTATGGCTACACCTTC.